A selection of T cell receptor beta chains follows, all from one sample in a study of monozygotic twins with inflammatory bowel disease. One entry per CDR3 protein, without DNA, is what TCRdb gives after re-calling the 5' RACE reads. The table for this sample gives around 200,000 distinct CDR3 sequences. The sample was blood. These TCRs come from a human donor with ulcerative colitis or Crohn's disease, or a healthy co-twin of an affected twin (not recorded which). Both conserved end residues are part of each CDR3.

j_call	v_call	cdr3_aa
TRBJ1-5	TRBV20-1	CSASTQADQPQHF
TRBJ2-3	TRBV19	CASSFSYQGIDTQYF
TRBJ2-3	TRBV21-1	CASSKGCGGYHTDTQYF
TRBJ2-7	TRBV12-1	CASSPTGLALSYEQYF
TRBJ1-3	TRBV7-8	CASSTLPFSSGNTIYF
TRBJ1-2	TRBV5-5	CASSPVAGNYGYTF
TRBJ2-3	TRBV5-1	CASSSQAGTSTDTQYF
TRBJ2-7	TRBV7-9	CASSGLWGATYEQYF
TRBJ1-1	TRBV5-1	CASSWGQGNTEAFF
TRBJ2-1	TRBV19	CASSISDREGNEQFF
TRBJ1-1	TRBV5-4	CASSETGATEAFF
TRBJ1-6	TRBV5-1	CASSTGRLNSPLHF
TRBJ2-1	TRBV10-3	CATGGTRLYNEQFF
TRBJ2-5	TRBV5-5	CASSLVRNPSGQYF
TRBJ1-5	TRBV7-2	CASSLEGARSQPQHF
TRBJ2-3	TRBV5-4	CASSLEVGGDTDTQYF
TRBJ1-1	TRBV14	CASSQGRQANTEAFF
TRBJ2-2	TRBV9	CASSSTHRDRGLGTGELFF
TRBJ2-1	TRBV7-3	CASSPRQYEQFF
TRBJ1-1	TRBV11-2	CASSLAVAVNTEAFF
TRBJ2-6	TRBV5-1	CASSLAISGANVLTF
TRBJ1-6	TRBV20-1	CSAATAGHNSPLHF
TRBJ2-7	TRBV7-8	CASSITGEQYF
TRBJ2-5	TRBV11-2	CASSWGTLPGETQYF
TRBJ1-5	TRBV6-1	CASRRWDSNQPQHF
TRBJ1-4	TRBV5-1	CASSPGQATNEKLFF
TRBJ1-1	TRBV12-3/TRBV12-4	CASSLTGFRAFF
TRBJ2-7	TRBV3-1	CASSQGGPYEQYF
TRBJ1-1	TRBV10-3	CAISDPRMGGAEAFF
TRBJ2-2	TRBV5-1	CASSNSGGAYTGELFF
TRBJ2-2	TRBV5-1	CASSLAPKGQGNTGELLF
TRBJ2-1	TRBV20-1	CSAGLPSSYNEQFF
TRBJ1-6	TRBV3-1	CASSQEERGNSPLHF
TRBJ2-6	TRBV7-9	CASSLQGAGANVLTF
TRBJ1-1	TRBV20-1	CSARSGDTEAIF
TRBJ2-6	TRBV19	CASRYASSGANVLTF
TRBJ1-6	TRBV5-1	CASSRGQGPNSPLHF
TRBJ2-1	TRBV5-1	CASSLGQEQFF
TRBJ2-3	TRBV7-2	CASSFRGSTDTQYF
TRBJ1-2	TRBV7-9	CASSLVGGYGYTF
TRBJ1-4	TRBV11-1	CASSTGPSNEKLFF
TRBJ2-1	TRBV5-1	CASSGSDEQFF
TRBJ2-3	TRBV6-5	CASSYLSTSANTQYF
TRBJ1-2	TRBV12-3/TRBV12-4	CASSTLQGYGYTF
TRBJ2-1	TRBV12-3/TRBV12-4	CASSPEGGTSGGTYNEQFF